The rows below give T cell receptor beta chains drawn from one sample of a study of beta chain features in type 1 diabetes. The method was immunoSEQ multiplex PCR; TCRdb's version includes in-frame clones alone and lacks a portion of them. Among 200,000 to 250,000 clones listed, roughly 17% were seen once. Sequenced material: naive CD4+ T cells from blood. The origin of the receptors is a man aged 30 to 39 with type 1 diabetes. The CDR3 runs from the conserved cysteine through the conserved F or W. The order of the fields is clone size, V gene, J gene, D gene, CDR3 DNA, CDR3 protein. The D gene is left open where the match is weak. Some rows mark clone size as missing; the rest say once, few, many or name a class of expanded clone.

clone size: few
V gene: TRBV29-1
J gene: TRBJ1-2
D gene: .
CDR3 DNA: TGCAGCGGTACAGGGAGCTATGGCTACACCTTC
CDR3 protein: CSGTGSYGYTF

clone size: few
V gene: TRBV7-2
J gene: TRBJ2-1
D gene: TRBD2
CDR3 DNA: TGTGCCAGCAGTCCCGGCAAGGGGGTAGCGGGAGAGGGTGAGCAGTTCTTC
CDR3 protein: CASSPGKGVAGEGEQFF

clone size: .
V gene: TRBV30
J gene: TRBJ2-6
D gene: .
CDR3 DNA: TGTGCCTGGAGTGGAAGGGGAGCCAACGTCCTGACTTTC
CDR3 protein: CAWSGRGANVLTF

clone size: few
V gene: TRBV19
J gene: TRBJ2-1
D gene: TRBD2
CDR3 DNA: TGTGCCAGTAGTATGCTCGGGACTAGCGGCTACAATGAGCAGTTCTTC
CDR3 protein: CASSMLGTSGYNEQFF

clone size: .
V gene: TRBV29-1
J gene: TRBJ2-7
D gene: .
CDR3 DNA: TGCAGCGTCCTAATACAGGGAGCCTACGAGCAGTACTTC
CDR3 protein: CSVLIQGAYEQYF

clone size: .
V gene: TRBV28
J gene: TRBJ2-3
D gene: .
CDR3 DNA: TGTGCCAGCATTGGGAGGACGGGAGTTGGTACGCAGTATTTT
CDR3 protein: CASIGRTGVGTQYF

clone size: .
V gene: TRBV2
J gene: TRBJ2-4
D gene: TRBD1
CDR3 DNA: TGTGCCAGCAGTGAGGGGACAGAGGGATACATTCAGTACTTC
CDR3 protein: CASSEGTEGYIQYF

clone size: .
V gene: TRBV29-1
J gene: TRBJ2-5
D gene: .
CDR3 DNA: TGCAGCGTTGAAGATCAGGGCAAAGAGACCCAGTACTTC
CDR3 protein: CSVEDQGKETQYF

clone size: .
V gene: TRBV14
J gene: TRBJ2-7
D gene: .
CDR3 DNA: TGTGCCAGCAGCCAAGTTAACGAGCAGTACTTC
CDR3 protein: CASSQVNEQYF

clone size: .
V gene: TRBV7-8
J gene: TRBJ2-5
D gene: .
CDR3 DNA: TGTGCCAGCAGCTTAGCGCGTACCCAGACAGAGACCCAGTACTTC
CDR3 protein: CASSLARTQTETQYF

clone size: .
V gene: TRBV29-1
J gene: TRBJ2-7
D gene: TRBD2
CDR3 DNA: TGCAGCGTTGTTCCAGCGGGAGGGTACTCCTACGAGCAGTACTTC
CDR3 protein: CSVVPAGGYSYEQYF

clone size: .
V gene: TRBV6-5
J gene: TRBJ1-1
D gene: TRBD1
CDR3 DNA: TGTGCCAGCAGTTCGGACAGGACATCTCACGCTTTCTTT
CDR3 protein: CASSSDRTSHAFF

clone size: few
V gene: TRBV30
J gene: TRBJ1-3
D gene: .
CDR3 DNA: TGTGCCTGGACTAGGGATTTCTCTGGAAACACCATATATTTT
CDR3 protein: CAWTRDFSGNTIYF

clone size: .
V gene: TRBV9
J gene: TRBJ1-5
D gene: .
CDR3 DNA: TGTGCCAGCAGCGGGGGGGATCAGCCCCAGCATTTT
CDR3 protein: CASSGGDQPQHF

clone size: few
V gene: TRBV11-2
J gene: TRBJ2-7
D gene: TRBD1
CDR3 DNA: TGTGCCAGCAGCCCCCCGGGACAGAGCTACGAGCAGTACTTC
CDR3 protein: CASSPPGQSYEQYF

clone size: .
V gene: TRBV29-1
J gene: TRBJ2-7
D gene: TRBD2
CDR3 DNA: TGCAGCGTTGAGAGGACTAGCGGGAGCACCTACGAGCAGTACTTC
CDR3 protein: CSVERTSGSTYEQYF

clone size: few
V gene: TRBV5-1
J gene: TRBJ1-1
D gene: .
CDR3 DNA: TGCGCCAGCAGCCTACTTACATCACCGAACACTGAAGCTTTCTTT
CDR3 protein: CASSLLTSPNTEAFF

clone size: .
V gene: TRBV30
J gene: TRBJ1-3
D gene: .
CDR3 DNA: TGTGCCTGGAGTGGCAGCTCTGGAAACACCATATATTTT
CDR3 protein: CAWSGSSGNTIYF